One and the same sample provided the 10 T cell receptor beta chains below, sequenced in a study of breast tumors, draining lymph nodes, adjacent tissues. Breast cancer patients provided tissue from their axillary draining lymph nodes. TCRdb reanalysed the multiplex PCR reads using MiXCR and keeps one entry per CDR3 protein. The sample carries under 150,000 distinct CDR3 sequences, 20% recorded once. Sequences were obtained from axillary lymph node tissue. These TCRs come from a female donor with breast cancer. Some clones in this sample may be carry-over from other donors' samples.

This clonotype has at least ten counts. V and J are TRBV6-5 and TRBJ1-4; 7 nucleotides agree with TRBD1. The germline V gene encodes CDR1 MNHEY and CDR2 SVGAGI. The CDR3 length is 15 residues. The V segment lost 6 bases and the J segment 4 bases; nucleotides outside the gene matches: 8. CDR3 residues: CASREHGTDNEKLFF. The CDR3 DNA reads TGTGCCAGCAGGGAACACGGGACAGATAATGAAAAACTGTTTTTT.

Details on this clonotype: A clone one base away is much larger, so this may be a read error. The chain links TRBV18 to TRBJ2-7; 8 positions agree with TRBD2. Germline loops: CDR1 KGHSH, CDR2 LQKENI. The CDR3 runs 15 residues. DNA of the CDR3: TGTGCCAGCTCACCACATCCCGGAGCGGGGGACGAGCAGTCCTTC. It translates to CASSPHPGAGDEQSF.

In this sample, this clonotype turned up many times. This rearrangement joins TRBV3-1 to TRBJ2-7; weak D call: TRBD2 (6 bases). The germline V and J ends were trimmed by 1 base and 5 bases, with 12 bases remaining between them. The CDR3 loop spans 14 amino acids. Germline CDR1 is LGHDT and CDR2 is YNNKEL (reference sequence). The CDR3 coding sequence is TGTGCCAGCAGCCAAGGGCAGGGAGGCAACGAGCAGTACTTC. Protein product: CASSQGQGGNEQYF.

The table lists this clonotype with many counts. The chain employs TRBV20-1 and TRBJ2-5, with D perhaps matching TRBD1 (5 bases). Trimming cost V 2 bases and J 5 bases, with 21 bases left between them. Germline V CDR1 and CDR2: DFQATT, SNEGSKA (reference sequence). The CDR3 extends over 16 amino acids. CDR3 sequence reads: CSARPLEGVVGETQYF. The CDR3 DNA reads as TGCAGTGCTAGACCACTGGAAGGGGTCGTGGGGGAGACCCAGTACTTC.

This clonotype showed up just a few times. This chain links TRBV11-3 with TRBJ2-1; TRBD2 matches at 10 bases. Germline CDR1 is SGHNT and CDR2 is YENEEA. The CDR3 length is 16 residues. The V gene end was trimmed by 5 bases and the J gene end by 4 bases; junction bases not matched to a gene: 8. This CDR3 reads CASSPGPSGGYNEQFF. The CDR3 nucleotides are TGTGCCAGCAGCCCGGGACCTAGCGGGGGTTACAATGAGCAGTTCTTC.

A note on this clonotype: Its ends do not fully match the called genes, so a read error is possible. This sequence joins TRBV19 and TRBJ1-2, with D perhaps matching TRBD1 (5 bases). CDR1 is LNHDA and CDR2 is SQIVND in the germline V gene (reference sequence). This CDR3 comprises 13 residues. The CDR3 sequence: CASSGMDSWDYAF. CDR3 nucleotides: TGTGCCAGTAGTGGAATGGATAGCTGGGACTACGCCTTC.

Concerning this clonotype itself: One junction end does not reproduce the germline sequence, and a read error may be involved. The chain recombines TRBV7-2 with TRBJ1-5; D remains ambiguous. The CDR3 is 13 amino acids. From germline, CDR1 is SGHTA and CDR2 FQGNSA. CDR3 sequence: CASSPSRSQPQHF. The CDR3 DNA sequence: TGTGCCAGCAGCCCCAGTAGAAGCCAGCCCCAACATTTT.

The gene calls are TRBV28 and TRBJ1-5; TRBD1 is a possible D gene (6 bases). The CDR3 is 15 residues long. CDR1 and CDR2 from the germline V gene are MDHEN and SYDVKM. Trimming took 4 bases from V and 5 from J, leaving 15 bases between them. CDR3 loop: CASSYPGGGHQPQHF. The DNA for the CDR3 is TGTGCCAGCAGTTACCCGGGGGGGGGGCATCAGCCCCAGCATTTT.

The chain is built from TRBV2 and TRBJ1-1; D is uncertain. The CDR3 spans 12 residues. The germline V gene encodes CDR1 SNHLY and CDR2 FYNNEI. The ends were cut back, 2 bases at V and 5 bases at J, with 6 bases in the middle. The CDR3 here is CASSELGTEAFF. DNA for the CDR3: TGTGCCAGCAGTGAATTGGGGACTGAAGCTTTCTTT.

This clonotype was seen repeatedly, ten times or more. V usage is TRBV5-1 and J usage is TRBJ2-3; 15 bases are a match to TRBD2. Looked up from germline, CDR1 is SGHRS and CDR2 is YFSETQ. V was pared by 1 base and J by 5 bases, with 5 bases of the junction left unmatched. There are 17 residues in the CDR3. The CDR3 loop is CASSLMGLAGGGDTQYF. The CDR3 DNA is TGCGCCAGCAGCTTGATGGGACTAGCGGGAGGTGGAGATACGCAGTATTTT.